The next 31 T cell receptor beta chains were all read from a single sample in a study of T cells after yellow fever vaccination (dated 2019 in TCRdb). The treatment or condition label corresponds to: live attenuated yellow fever vaccine strain. Libraries were built with 5' RACE. TCRdb lists the instrument as Illumina HiSeq 2500. TCRdb took the public reads, trimmed them with fastp at Q25, ran MiXCR for clone calling and kept in-frame beta chains. A single entry per CDR3 protein holds the most common genes and DNA from its merged rows. Recorded for this sample are under 550,000 distinct CDR3 sequences; 20% to 25% of them occurred a single time. Approximately 16% of the sample is in the top ten clones. The source material was PBMCs, sampled around 3 weeks after the first yellow fever vaccination. The origin of the receptors is a man aged 18 to 35 who received the YFV17D yellow fever vaccine.

A few counts support this clonotype. The chain links TRBV4-1 to TRBJ2-7, with 11 bases lining up with TRBD1. CDR3 size: 18 residues. J gave up 2 bases and V 1 base, and 10 bases lay outside the gene matches. Germline V gene data show CDR1 as MGHRA and CDR2 as YSYEKL. For the CDR3, the DNA is TGCGCCAGCAGCCAAGTGCCACCCGGACAGGGGGCTACCTACGAGCAGTACTTC. Its protein product is CASSQVPPGQGATYEQYF.

This clonotype was detected only a few times. V is TRBV6-1 and J is TRBJ2-4, with TRBD1 identical over 10 bases. The V segment lost 3 bases and the J segment 9 bases; nucleotides outside the gene matches: 11. The CDR3 contains 16 residues. CDR1 is MNHNS and CDR2 is SASEGT in the germline V gene. The CDR3 loop reads CASSEIRGTGAGIQYF. In DNA form, the CDR3 reads TGTGCCAGCAGTGAGATTCGCGGGACAGGGGCGGGCATTCAGTACTTC.

The V and J genes are TRBV6-1 and TRBJ1-1; D uncertain. CDR3 length equals 11 residues. Between the trimmed V and J ends, which lost 4 bases and 11 bases, there was a span of 11 bases. CDR1 and CDR2 (germline): MNHNS, SASEGT. The CDR3 nucleotides read TGTGCCAGCAGTGCCCCCGAGAAGGCTTTCTTT. Residues: CASSAPEKAFF.

This clonotype was detected a few times. This chain joins TRBV18 and TRBJ1-1, with 7 nucleotides matching TRBD1. Germline CDR1 and CDR2: KGHSH and LQKENI. The J segment lost 6 bases and the V segment lost 2 bases, leaving 9 bases of the junction unmatched. The CDR3 loop spans 15 amino acids. CDR3 loop: CASSPKGARISEAFF. In DNA, the CDR3 is TGTGCCAGCTCACCAAAGGGGGCGCGAATCTCTGAAGCTTTCTTT. The complete variable domain, with remaining parts taken from reference TRBV18 and TRBJ1-1, reads NAGVMQNPRHLVRRRGQEARLRCSPMKGHSHVYWYRQLPEEGLKFMVYLQKENIIDESGMPKERFSAEFPKEGPSILRIQQVVRGDSAAYFCASSPKGARISEAFFGQGTRLTVV.

There are many counts of this clonotype. This rearrangement joins TRBV20-1 to TRBJ2-7, with TRBD1 matching over 11 bases. V shed 4 bases, J shed 4 bases, and the junction held 9 bases outside the gene matches. The CDR3 spans 15 residues. Germline assignment: CDR1 DFQATT and CDR2 SNEGSKA (reference sequence). CDR3 residues: CSATKAGTGGYEQYF. CDR3 coding DNA: TGCAGTGCTACCAAGGCAGGGACAGGGGGTTACGAGCAGTACTTC.

The V and J genes are TRBV6-4 and TRBJ2-3; no clear D gene. V was trimmed by 2 bases and J by 1 base, leaving 10 bases between them. CDR3 length equals 15 residues. The germline gives CDR1 MRHNA, CDR2 SNTAGT. CDR3 amino acids: CASSDGRLGTDTQYF. Written as DNA, the CDR3 is TGTGCCAGCAGTGACGGGCGTTTGGGCACAGATACGCAGTATTTT.

In this sample, this clonotype turned up a few times. The genes are TRBV7-6 and TRBJ2-6, with a possible D match to TRBD2 (5 bases). V dropped 4 bases and J dropped 4 bases, with 11 bases sitting between them. This CDR3 has 15 residues. Germline CDR1 reads SGHVS; CDR2 reads FNYEAQ. The CDR3 DNA is TGTGCCAGCAGCTACCCAGCGGTCGGGGCCAACGTCCTGACTTTC. Its protein product is CASSYPAVGANVLTF. The variable domain in full, completed from reference TRBV7-6 and TRBJ2-6, reads GAGVSQSPRYKVTKRGQDVALRCDPISGHVSLYWYRQALGQGPEFLTYFNYEAQQDKSGLPNDRFSAERPEGSISTLTIQRTEQRDSAMYRCASSYPAVGANVLTFGAGSRLTVL.

This chain connects TRBV20-1 to TRBJ1-1; TRBD1 matches 8 bases. Germline V lookup: CDR1 DFQATT, CDR2 SNEGSKA (reference sequence). Trimming at V came to 3 bases and at J to 7 bases, leaving 10 bases not matched to a gene. The length of the CDR3 is 14 residues. CDR3 nucleotide sequence: TGCAGTGCTAGGACAAATACAGGGGGAGTTGAAGCTTTCTTT. As protein: CSARTNTGGVEAFF.

This chain connects TRBV18 to TRBJ1-1; D not resolved. Trimming stripped 2 bases from V and 1 base from J, with 11 bases between. CDR3 length: 15 amino acids. CDR1 and CDR2 (germline): KGHSH, LQKENI. The CDR3 protein is CASSPTGGKNTEAFF. In DNA, the CDR3 is TGTGCCAGCTCACCAACTGGAGGGAAGAACACTGAAGCTTTCTTT.

This clonotype showed up many times. The V and J genes are TRBV28 and TRBJ2-7, with D perhaps matching TRBD2 (5 bases). Per the germline V gene, CDR1 is MDHEN and CDR2 is SYDVKM. This CDR3 region has 11 residues. Trimming took 10 bases from V and 2 from J, leaving 9 bases between them. CDR3 coding DNA: TGTGCCACTTCGGAGGCCTACGAGCAGTACGTC. Protein: CATSEAYEQYV.

In its sample, this clonotype was seen a few times. The V call is TRBV12-3 or TRBV12-4, the J call TRBJ2-1, with a weak D call TRBD1 (6 bases). There are 13 residues in the CDR3. Trimming pared 5 bases from V and 5 bases from J, leaving 10 bases between. Here the CDR3 reads CASSPDRNNEQFF. The CDR3 region has the DNA TGTGCCAGCAGTCCAGACAGGAACAATGAGCAGTTCTTC.

This clonotype came up a few times. V usage is TRBV7-9 and J usage is TRBJ2-7; tentatively, D is TRBD2 (6 bases). Germline assignment: CDR1 SEHNR and CDR2 FQNEAQ (reference sequence). This CDR3 spans 12 amino acids. V lost 5 bases and J lost 6, with 11 bases in between. Here the CDR3 DNA reads TGTGCCAGCAGCCCAGGAGGGGTCGAGCAGTACGTC. Amino acid sequence: CASSPGGVEQYV.

A few counts support this clonotype. This chain uses TRBV9 with TRBJ1-1; D is ambiguous. This CDR3 contains 15 residues. Trimming pared 2 bases from V and 4 bases from J, leaving 15 bases between. Looked up from germline, CDR1 is SGDLS and CDR2 is YYNGEE. DNA for the CDR3: TGTGCCAGCAGCGTGGAGCCCAATGGGGTCACTGAAGCTTTCTTT. It is translated as CASSVEPNGVTEAFF.

This clonotype has just a few counts. V usage is TRBV4-1 and J usage is TRBJ2-3; 10 bases are shared with TRBD2. Looked up from germline, CDR1 is MGHRA and CDR2 is YSYEKL. Losses at the gene ends were 2 bases for V and 6 bases for J; bases not matched to a gene: 5. This CDR3 has 15 residues. CDR3 DNA: TGCGCCAGCAGCCAATCTGGGACTAGCGATGATACGCAGTATTTT. Translated, it gives CASSQSGTSDDTQYF.

The V gene is TRBV5-1, the J gene TRBJ2-3, with TRBD2 identical over 9 bases. Trimming at V came to 6 bases and at J to 0 bases, leaving 5 bases not matched to a gene. This CDR3 is 15 amino acids long. CDR1 and CDR2 (germline): SGHRS, YFSETQ. The CDR3 sequence: CASTRLAVSTDTQYF. CDR3 in DNA: TGCGCCAGCACCCGACTAGCGGTTAGCACAGATACGCAGTATTTT.

This clonotype was observed once. The chain uses TRBV7-2 and TRBJ2-6; D possibly corresponds to TRBD1 (5 bases). Trimming removed 1 base at V and 1 base at J, with 11 bases between. CDR3 length: 17 amino acids. Germline V gene data show CDR1 as SGHTA and CDR2 as FQGNSA. This chain's CDR3 is CASSLVGRASGANVLTF. The CDR3 bases are TGTGCCAGCAGCTTAGTGGGCAGGGCGTCTGGGGCCAACGTCCTGACTTTC.

This chain joins TRBV9 and TRBJ1-1, with TRBD1 identical over 7 bases. Losses at the gene ends were 3 bases for V and 1 base for J; bases not matched to a gene: 6. The CDR3 sequence is 15 residues long. In germline, CDR1 is SGDLS, CDR2 YYNGEE. The CDR3 here is CASSERDSQNTEAFF. The CDR3, as DNA: TGTGCCAGCAGCGAAAGGGACAGCCAGAACACTGAAGCTTTCTTT.

This clonotype was detected many times. This chain uses TRBV15 with TRBJ2-1; weak D call: TRBD1 (5 bases). Per germline, CDR1 LNHNV and CDR2 YYDKDF (reference sequence). Trimming removed 2 bases at V and 2 bases at J, with 7 bases between. The CDR3 is made up of 14 amino acids. The CDR3 DNA reads TGTGCCACCAGCAGACAGGGTACCTACAATGAGCAGTTCTTC. It specifies CATSRQGTYNEQFF.

The chain recombines TRBV3-1 with TRBJ2-1; either TRBD1 or TRBD2 may supply D (5 bases each). Trimming stripped 5 bases from V and 9 bases from J, with 11 bases between. The CDR3 totals 12 residues. CDR1 is LGHDT, CDR2 YNNKEL, per germline (reference sequence). In nucleotides, the CDR3 is TGTGCCAGCAGCAGAGAGGGGCGTGAGCAGTTCTTC. Translation: CASSREGREQFF.

The chain has TRBV20-1 and TRBJ2-1, with 9 positions matching TRBD2. The V segment lost 6 bases and the J segment 8 bases; nucleotides outside the gene matches: 17. CDR3 length: 16 residues. Germline values: CDR1 DFQATT, CDR2 SNEGSKA (reference sequence). The CDR3, as DNA: TGCAGTGCCGCCCGGGCGGGGGGGCCTTCGGGCGATGAGCAGTTCTTC. Translation gives CSAARAGGPSGDEQFF.

This clonotype was seen once. The chain has TRBV11-3 and TRBJ2-2; D assignment may be TRBD1 or TRBD2 (5 bases each). The CDR3 sequence is 13 residues long. Germline CDR1 reads SGHNT; CDR2 reads YENEEA. V shed 5 bases and J shed 4 bases, with 8 bases lying between them. The CDR3 loop is CASSAGTTGELFF. Written as DNA, the CDR3 is TGTGCCAGCAGCGCAGGGACCACCGGGGAGCTGTTTTTT.

This clonotype was observed a few times. The J gene is TRBJ2-3, the V gene TRBV11-2; D remains unclear. With 5 bases removed from V and 1 base from J, the gap between germline ends came to 13 bases. Germline lookup yields CDR1 SGHAT and CDR2 FQNNGV. The length of the CDR3 is 15 residues. The CDR3 is CASSPDLDRTDTQYF. CDR3 bases: TGTGCCAGCAGCCCAGACTTGGACCGCACAGATACGCAGTATTTT.

The rearrangement links TRBV20-1 to TRBJ2-7; 10 bases map to TRBD1. CDR3 length equals 15 residues. The ends lost 5 bases at V and 3 bases at J; junction bases unmatched: 10. Per germline, CDR1 DFQATT and CDR2 SNEGSKA (reference sequence). CDR3 coding DNA: TGCAGTGCTGAGGACAGGGGGAAAAAGTTCTACGAGCAGTACTTC. Amino acid sequence: CSAEDRGKKFYEQYF.

The V gene is TRBV11-2, the J gene TRBJ2-2; no definite D call. V was cut by 5 bases and J by 9 bases, with 10 bases left in between. CDR1 and CDR2 from the germline V gene are SGHAT and FQNNGV. The CDR3 runs to 12 residues. For the CDR3, the DNA is TGTGCCAGCAGCCCCGGACGTTGGGAGCTGTTTTTT. Amino acids: CASSPGRWELFF.

The sample holds many counts of this clonotype. The gene calls are TRBV3-1 and TRBJ2-1; 9 bases line up with TRBD2. The CDR3 runs to 13 residues. The germline gives CDR1 LGHDT, CDR2 YNNKEL (reference sequence). Trimming at V came to 11 bases and at J to 0 bases, leaving 2 bases not matched to a gene. CDR3 residues: CAAGGSSYNEQFF. The CDR3 DNA is TGTGCCGCGGGGGGGAGCTCCTACAATGAGCAGTTCTTC.

This chain links TRBV12-3 or TRBV12-4 with TRBJ1-6; the D gene is possibly TRBD1 (6 bases). This CDR3 has 14 residues. Trimming removed 3 bases from V and 9 bases from J, with 12 bases in between. CDR3 DNA: TGTGCCAGCAGTTTGCAGGGGTCGGGTTCACCCCTCCACTTT. The encoded protein is CASSLQGSGSPLHF.

This clonotype was observed a few times. The V call is TRBV5-1, the J call TRBJ1-1; D is ambiguous. Germline CDR1 SGHRS, CDR2 YFSETQ. The CDR3 covers 14 residues. Trimming removed 2 bases from V and 2 bases from J, with 10 bases in between. The CDR3 DNA reads as TGCGCCAGCAGCTTAGGACCGACAAACACTGAAGCTTTCTTT. Encoded protein: CASSLGPTNTEAFF.

The chain uses TRBV6-6 and TRBJ1-1; the D is unclear. This CDR3 is 12 amino acids long. CDR1 and CDR2 (germline): MNHNY, SVGAGI (reference sequence). Trimming stripped 5 bases from V and 3 bases from J, with 7 bases between. CDR3 sequence: CASSTQYTEAFF. For the CDR3, the DNA is TGTGCCAGCAGTACACAGTACACTGAAGCTTTCTTT.

The chain uses TRBV7-9 and TRBJ1-1; the match to TRBD1 covers 7 bases. CDR1 and CDR2 from the germline V gene are SEHNR and FQNEAQ (reference sequence). The length of the CDR3 is 13 residues. The J segment lost 5 bases and the V segment lost 6 bases, leaving 6 bases of the junction unmatched. This CDR3 reads CASRQETGTEAFF. The CDR3 DNA sequence: TGTGCCAGCAGACAAGAGACAGGGACTGAAGCTTTCTTT.

The gene calls are TRBV5-1 and TRBJ2-3, with 7 bases that match TRBD1. The V and J ends lost 3 bases and 2 bases, in that order; junction bases with no gene match: 18. The CDR3 is 19 residues long. Germline V gene lookup returns CDR1 SGHRS and CDR2 YFSETQ. The CDR3, as DNA: TGCGCCAGCAGCTACAGGGGAAGGCAGTACGTAGGGTCCACAGATACGCAGTATTTT. This sequence encodes CASSYRGRQYVGSTDTQYF.

The V and J genes are TRBV7-9 and TRBJ2-6, with D tentatively TRBD1 (6 bases). The CDR3 covers 17 residues. Per germline, CDR1 SEHNR and CDR2 FQNEAQ (reference sequence). Between the trimmed V and J ends, which lost 3 bases and 0 bases, there was a span of 12 bases. The CDR3, as DNA: TGTGCCAGCAGCTTGGAGGACAGCCTCTCTGGGGCCAACGTCCTGACTTTC. It codes for CASSLEDSLSGANVLTF.